Listed below are T cell receptor beta chains from one sample, sequenced in a study of T cell responses to AZD1222 COVID-19 vaccine. The table came from immunoSEQ multiplex PCR; TCRdb's copy has only in-frame clones and leaves some out. This repertoire shows roughly 150,000 clones, 92% found once; its top ten account for less than 3.5%. The sequencing used peripheral blood, collected 28 days after the second AZD1222 dose. These receptors were taken from an adult who received the AZD1222 COVID-19 vaccine. Each CDR3 is given with its conserved first and last residue. The order of the fields is J gene, V gene, D gene, CDR3 length, CDR3 DNA, CDR3 protein. A D gene is named only where the DNA matches it firmly.

TRBJ2-1 | TRBV6-2/TRBV6-3 | - | 15 | TGTGCCAGCAGTTACTCCATCGGAGGGGTGAATGAGCAGTTCTTC | CASSYSIGGVNEQFF
TRBJ1-1 | TRBV7-6 | TRBD1 | 16 | TGTGCCAGCAGCTCCATACAAGGACAGGAGAACACTGAAGCTTTCTTT | CASSSIQGQENTEAFF
TRBJ1-3 | TRBV28 | - | 15 | TGTGCCAGCAGTTTACCAGACAGCTCTGGAAACACCATATATTTT | CASSLPDSSGNTIYF
TRBJ2-1 | TRBV9 | TRBD1 | 16 | TGTGCCAGCGCTCCGGTCGACAGGGGGGAGTACAATGAGCAGTTCTTC | CASAPVDRGEYNEQFF
TRBJ2-3 | TRBV5-1 | - | 15 | TGCGCCAGCAGCTTGGAAAGGGTCGGCACAGATACGCAGTATTTT | CASSLERVGTDTQYF
TRBJ2-7 | TRBV18 | - | 14 | TGTGCCAGCTCATCTCGACTAAAGTCCTACGAGCAGTACTTC | CASSSRLKSYEQYF
TRBJ2-5 | TRBV7-7 | - | 12 | TGTGCCAGCCGGGGACTTTCGGAGACCCAGTACTTC | CASRGLSETQYF
TRBJ2-7 | TRBV12-5 | - | 18 | TGTGCTAGTGGTTTGGTACAGTTAAAGACGGGGGTAAATTACGAGCAGTACTTC | CASGLVQLKTGVNYEQYF
TRBJ2-1 | TRBV27 | TRBD2 | 16 | TGTGCCAGCAGGCTAGCGGGATCAGAACCCTACAATGAGCAGTTCTTC | CASRLAGSEPYNEQFF
TRBJ2-1 | TRBV11-3 | - | 14 | TGTGCCAGCAGCGGACGAGGACTGCGAAATGAGCAGTTCTTC | CASSGRGLRNEQFF
TRBJ2-3 | TRBV12-3/TRBV12-4 | - | 12 | TGTGCCAGCAGTGCAGTGACAGATACGCAGTATTTT | CASSAVTDTQYF
TRBJ1-2 | TRBV24-1 | - | 11 | TGTGCCACCAGTGGGCCTTATGGCTACACCTTC | CATSGPYGYTF
TRBJ1-2 | TRBV4-3 | - | 14 | TGCGCCAGCAGCCCAATAGGGAGTGACTATGGCTACACCTTC | CASSPIGSDYGYTF
TRBJ2-5 | TRBV3-1/TRBV3-2 | - | 15 | TGTGCCAGCAGCCCAAATGCGGCGGTCCAAGAGACCCAGTACTTC | CASSPNAAVQETQYF
TRBJ2-1 | TRBV19 | - | 15 | TGTGCCAGTAGTATGTTGGGGACTTACTACAATGAGCAGTTCTTC | CASSMLGTYYNEQFF
TRBJ2-1 | TRBV5-1 | - | 14 | TGCGCCAGCAGCTCCAGGGTCTCCTACAATGAGCAGTTCTTC | CASSSRVSYNEQFF
TRBJ1-2 | TRBV6-1 | - | 15 | TGTGCCAGCAGTGATCAGGGATCCGGGGACTATGGCTACACCTTC | CASSDQGSGDYGYTF
TRBJ1-2 | TRBV6-1 | - | 13 | TGTGCCAGCAGTGAAGATCGGGTGAGTGGCTACACCTTC | CASSEDRVSGYTF
TRBJ2-7 | TRBV27 | - | 15 | TGTGCCAGCAGTAGGACATACTCAAACTCCTACGAGCAGTACTTC | CASSRTYSNSYEQYF
TRBJ1-1 | TRBV18 | - | 15 | TGTGCCAGCTCACCACGGGCGGAATCGGGCACTGAAGCTTTCTTT | CASSPRAESGTEAFF
TRBJ1-2 | TRBV28 | - | 17 | TGTGCCAGCAGCCTTGGATTTACGGGGGCAGAGGGTTATGGCTACACCTTC | CASSLGFTGAEGYGYTF
TRBJ2-3 | TRBV5-1 | TRBD2 | 15 | TGCGCCAGCAGCCAGAGGACTAGCGGCACAGATACGCAGTATTTT | CASSQRTSGTDTQYF
TRBJ2-2 | TRBV6-2/TRBV6-3 | TRBD2 | 15 | TGTGCCAGCATCCCGGGAGGGACGAACACCGGGGAGCTGTTTTTT | CASIPGGTNTGELFF
TRBJ1-5 | TRBV28 | - | 14 | TGTGCCAGCATTCCTCGGGACCGCAATCAGCCCCAGCATTTT | CASIPRDRNQPQHF
TRBJ2-7 | TRBV4-3 | TRBD2 | 15 | TGCGCCAGCAGCCAAATAGCGGGAGCCGTCTACGAGCAGTACTTC | CASSQIAGAVYEQYF
TRBJ2-7 | TRBV28 | TRBD1 | 15 | TGTGCCAGCAGGGGTGGACAGGCCGAGGCATACGAGCAGTACTTC | CASRGGQAEAYEQYF